The rows below give T cell receptor beta chains drawn from one sample of a study of CD8+CD57+ T cells in acquired aplastic anemia. TCRdb independently ran MiXCR on the reads; one entry per CDR3 protein. The repertoire holds more than 150,000 distinct CDR3 sequences, with about half as singletons. The specimen was sorted CD4+, CD8+, or CD8+CD57+ T cells (not recorded which) from PBMCs. The source of these receptors is a human donor with aplastic anemia. CDR3s include the opening cysteine and the closing phenylalanine or tryptophan. Fields, in order: V gene, clone size, J gene, D gene, CDR3 DNA, CDR3 protein. The D gene is left open where the match is weak. Size tells how often a clone was seen (once, few, many) or the class of an expanded clone, and some rows leave it out.

v_gene: TRBV10-3; abundance: -; j_gene: TRBJ2-7; d_gene: TRBD1; CDR3nt: TGTGCCATCAGTGAACAACAGGGGGCCTACGAGCAGTACTTC; CDR3aa: CAISEQQGAYEQYF
v_gene: TRBV19; abundance: many; j_gene: TRBJ2-7; d_gene: TRBD1; CDR3nt: TGTGCCAGTAGTGACAGGGGCTACGAGCAGTACTTC; CDR3aa: CASSDRGYEQYF
v_gene: TRBV4-1; abundance: -; j_gene: TRBJ2-7; d_gene: -; CDR3nt: TGCGCCAGCAGCCAAGAGTCAAATGTGGGGTCCGTCTTC; CDR3aa: CASSQESNVGSVF
v_gene: TRBV10-3; abundance: -; j_gene: TRBJ2-1; d_gene: TRBD2; CDR3nt: TGTGCCATCAGTGCTAGAGACCCCGCGGGAGGGGACAATGAGCAGTTCTTC; CDR3aa: CAISARDPAGGDNEQFF
v_gene: TRBV25-1; abundance: many; j_gene: TRBJ2-3; d_gene: -; CDR3nt: TGTGCCAGCAGTGAATGGCAGGCGACTAGCACAGATACGCAGTATTTT; CDR3aa: CASSEWQATSTDTQYF
v_gene: TRBV20-1; abundance: many; j_gene: TRBJ1-5; d_gene: TRBD1; CDR3nt: TGCAGTGCTCCTGACGGACAGGGACAATTTCAGCCCCAGCATTTT; CDR3aa: CSAPDGQGQFQPQHF
v_gene: TRBV24-1; abundance: -; j_gene: TRBJ2-7; d_gene: -; CDR3nt: TGTGCCAGCAGCTTGGCGGGTCAGGGACGGTACGGGCAGTACTTC; CDR3aa: CASSLAGQGRYGQYF
v_gene: TRBV9; abundance: -; j_gene: TRBJ1-2; d_gene: -; CDR3nt: TGTGCCAGCAGCCCTCGGGGAGGGGAGTACTATGGCTACACCTTC; CDR3aa: CASSPRGGEYYGYTF
v_gene: TRBV10-3; abundance: -; j_gene: TRBJ2-1; d_gene: TRBD2; CDR3nt: TGTGCCATCAGTGAAAGTCGCGGGGGGGTAACCTACAATGAGCAGTTCTTC; CDR3aa: CAISESRGGVTYNEQFF
v_gene: TRBV7-2; abundance: many; j_gene: TRBJ2-7; d_gene: -; CDR3nt: TGTGCCAGCAGCTCCCGGCCTGGGGACGAGCAGTACTTC; CDR3aa: CASSSRPGDEQYF
v_gene: TRBV25-1; abundance: -; j_gene: TRBJ2-5; d_gene: TRBD2; CDR3nt: TGTGCCAGCAGTGAACCCGGACTAGCGGGGGCCCCGAGCCAAGAGACCCAGTACTTC; CDR3aa: CASSEPGLAGAPSQETQYF
v_gene: TRBV10-3; abundance: few; j_gene: TRBJ2-7; d_gene: TRBD2; CDR3nt: TGTGCCATCAGTGGGTATAGCGGGGAGGGCGAGCAGTACTTC; CDR3aa: CAISGYSGEGEQYF
v_gene: TRBV11-1; abundance: -; j_gene: TRBJ1-6; d_gene: -; CDR3nt: TGTGCCAGCAGTGACACACGGGGGGGAGGATGGAATTCACCCCTCCACTTT; CDR3aa: CASSDTRGGGWNSPLHF
v_gene: TRBV18; abundance: -; j_gene: TRBJ2-2; d_gene: -; CDR3nt: TGTGCCAGCTCACCGCAACCAAACACCGGGGAGCTGTTTTTT; CDR3aa: CASSPQPNTGELFF
v_gene: TRBV9; abundance: -; j_gene: TRBJ1-2; d_gene: -; CDR3nt: TGTGCCAGCACCCGGGATGGCTACACCTTC; CDR3aa: CASTRDGYTF
v_gene: TRBV24-1; abundance: many; j_gene: TRBJ2-1; d_gene: TRBD1; CDR3nt: TGTGCCACCAGTGGGCAGACAGGGGCAACCTACAATGAGCAGTTCTTC; CDR3aa: CATSGQTGATYNEQFF
v_gene: TRBV5-1; abundance: -; j_gene: TRBJ1-3; d_gene: -; CDR3nt: TGCGCCAGCGGCTTCGGAAGCTCTGGAAACACCATATATTTT; CDR3aa: CASGFGSSGNTIYF
v_gene: TRBV20-1; abundance: many; j_gene: TRBJ2-1; d_gene: TRBD2; CDR3nt: TGCAGTGCTAGAGAAGCGGGGAGCTCCTACAATGAGCAGTTCTTC; CDR3aa: CSAREAGSSYNEQFF
v_gene: TRBV28; abundance: few; j_gene: TRBJ2-5; d_gene: TRBD1; CDR3nt: TGTGCCAGCACTCGGACAGGGTGGGAGACCCAGTACTTC; CDR3aa: CASTRTGWETQYF
v_gene: TRBV5-1; abundance: many; j_gene: TRBJ2-7; d_gene: -; CDR3nt: TGCGCCAGCAGCTTGGGGATAGGAGGGGCCAGTAACGAGCAGTACTTC; CDR3aa: CASSLGIGGASNEQYF
v_gene: TRBV2; abundance: -; j_gene: TRBJ1-2; d_gene: -; CDR3nt: TGTGCCAGCAGGCCCCCCGGATCCGATGGCTACACCTTC; CDR3aa: CASRPPGSDGYTF
v_gene: TRBV29-1; abundance: -; j_gene: TRBJ2-3; d_gene: -; CDR3nt: TGCAGCGTTCGGAAGGGTCTGGGCACAGATACGCAGTATTTT; CDR3aa: CSVRKGLGTDTQYF
v_gene: TRBV29-1; abundance: -; j_gene: TRBJ1-2; d_gene: -; CDR3nt: TGCAGCGTTGATTGGGCAGGGGTTAACTATGGCTACACCTTC; CDR3aa: CSVDWAGVNYGYTF
v_gene: TRBV7-3; abundance: -; j_gene: TRBJ2-2; d_gene: TRBD2; CDR3nt: TGTGCCAGCCTCCGCGGGAGGGCCTCCGGGGAGCTGTTTTTT; CDR3aa: CASLRGRASGELFF
v_gene: TRBV15; abundance: few; j_gene: TRBJ2-1; d_gene: TRBD2; CDR3nt: TGTGCCACCAGGGGGACGGGGGGGCTCTCCTACAATGAGCAGTTCTTC; CDR3aa: CATRGTGGLSYNEQFF
v_gene: TRBV29-1; abundance: -; j_gene: TRBJ1-3; d_gene: -; CDR3nt: TGCAGCGCTAGGGACGGAACCTCTGGAAACACCATGTATTTT; CDR3aa: CSARDGTSGNTMYF
v_gene: TRBV7-8; abundance: -; j_gene: TRBJ2-5; d_gene: TRBD2; CDR3nt: TGTGCCAGCAGCCCCTGGACTAGCGGGGACGAGACCCAGTACTTC; CDR3aa: CASSPWTSGDETQYF
v_gene: TRBV12-3/TRBV12-4; abundance: -; j_gene: TRBJ2-4; d_gene: TRBD2; CDR3nt: TGTGCCAGCAGTTTGGTTAGCGCTGGGGGGGACAAAAACATTCAGTACTTC; CDR3aa: CASSLVSAGGDKNIQYF
v_gene: TRBV10-3; abundance: -; j_gene: TRBJ2-5; d_gene: -; CDR3nt: TGTGCCATCAGTCGTGGTCCCCGGGTCCCCCAAGAGACCCAGTACTTC; CDR3aa: CAISRGPRVPQETQYF
v_gene: TRBV25-1; abundance: -; j_gene: TRBJ1-6; d_gene: -; CDR3nt: TGTGCCAGCAGTGTGGGCCTGAATTCACCCCTCCACTTT; CDR3aa: CASSVGLNSPLHF
v_gene: TRBV28; abundance: many; j_gene: TRBJ1-6; d_gene: -; CDR3nt: TGTGCCAGCAGTTTGGGTCAAGGGAGTTCACCCCTCCACTTT; CDR3aa: CASSLGQGSSPLHF
v_gene: TRBV2; abundance: -; j_gene: TRBJ1-5; d_gene: TRBD1; CDR3nt: TGTGCCAGCAGTGAATTAGACAGGGCCCAGCCCCAGCATTTT; CDR3aa: CASSELDRAQPQHF
v_gene: TRBV6-1; abundance: many; j_gene: TRBJ1-2; d_gene: -; CDR3nt: TGTGCCAGCAGTGGTTGGGAGGGAAGAGGCTACACCTTC; CDR3aa: CASSGWEGRGYTF
v_gene: TRBV20-1; abundance: many; j_gene: TRBJ2-3; d_gene: TRBD2; CDR3nt: TGCAGTGCAAGGGCCCTAGCGGGACCGATACGCACGTATTTT; CDR3aa: CSARALAGPIRTYF
v_gene: TRBV10-3; abundance: once; j_gene: TRBJ1-1; d_gene: -; CDR3nt: TGTGCCATCAGTCTATCAGACACTGAATCTTTCTTT; CDR3aa: CAISLSDTESFF
v_gene: TRBV5-1; abundance: few; j_gene: TRBJ2-1; d_gene: -; CDR3nt: TGCGCCAGCAGCTTGACCGGGAGCTCCTACAATGAGCAGTTCTTC; CDR3aa: CASSLTGSSYNEQFF
v_gene: TRBV11-3; abundance: many; j_gene: TRBJ2-1; d_gene: TRBD1; CDR3nt: TGTGCCAGCAGCAAAGGACAGGGGTATGAGCAGTTCTTC; CDR3aa: CASSKGQGYEQFF
v_gene: TRBV24-1; abundance: -; j_gene: TRBJ2-6; d_gene: TRBD2; CDR3nt: TGTGCCACCAGTGGGGACTATAACTCTGGGGCCAACGTCCTGACTTTC; CDR3aa: CATSGDYNSGANVLTF
v_gene: TRBV20-1; abundance: many; j_gene: TRBJ1-2; d_gene: TRBD1; CDR3nt: TGCAGTGCTAGTAAGGGGGCTGGTGGCTACACCTTC; CDR3aa: CSASKGAGGYTF
v_gene: TRBV11-1; abundance: many; j_gene: TRBJ2-3; d_gene: TRBD2; CDR3nt: TGTGCCAGCAGCGAGGGAGGGCTAAGCACAGATACGCAGTATTTT; CDR3aa: CASSEGGLSTDTQYF
v_gene: TRBV5-6; abundance: many; j_gene: TRBJ1-6; d_gene: -; CDR3nt: TGTGCCAGCAGCTCCGGACCGCAGGTAGGATCACCCCTCCACTTT; CDR3aa: CASSSGPQVGSPLHF
v_gene: TRBV2; abundance: few; j_gene: TRBJ2-1; d_gene: -; CDR3nt: TGTGCCAGCAGTACGGCGGACTCGAGCTACAGTGAGCAGTTCTTC; CDR3aa: CASSTADSSYSEQFF
v_gene: TRBV19; abundance: -; j_gene: TRBJ2-1; d_gene: -; CDR3nt: TGTGCCAGTAGGACGACTACCACTCTCTACAATGAGCAGTTCTTC; CDR3aa: CASRTTTTLYNEQFF
v_gene: TRBV10-1; abundance: many; j_gene: TRBJ2-7; d_gene: TRBD1; CDR3nt: TGCGCCAGCAGTACCGGGACAGGGACGTTGAACTTC; CDR3aa: CASSTGTGTLNF
v_gene: TRBV27; abundance: -; j_gene: TRBJ1-5; d_gene: -; CDR3nt: TGTGCCAGCAGCCCTAGGGTTAGCAATCAGCCCCAGCATTTT; CDR3aa: CASSPRVSNQPQHF
v_gene: TRBV7-9; abundance: many; j_gene: TRBJ1-2; d_gene: -; CDR3nt: TGTGCCAGCAGCTTCGAGACTAACTATGGCTACACCTTC; CDR3aa: CASSFETNYGYTF
v_gene: TRBV27; abundance: -; j_gene: TRBJ2-7; d_gene: -; CDR3nt: TGTGCCAGCAGTACCCTCACAGGGGCGGGGTACGAGCAGTACTTC; CDR3aa: CASSTLTGAGYEQYF
v_gene: TRBV7-2; abundance: many; j_gene: TRBJ1-5; d_gene: TRBD1; CDR3nt: TGTGCCAGCAGCTTCTTCGACAGGGGGCTTCAGCCCCAGCATTTT; CDR3aa: CASSFFDRGLQPQHF
v_gene: TRBV5-6; abundance: few; j_gene: TRBJ1-4; d_gene: -; CDR3nt: TGTGCCAGCAGCTTTTCAGGGGTCGGAGAAAAACTGTTTTTT; CDR3aa: CASSFSGVGEKLFF
v_gene: TRBV7-6; abundance: -; j_gene: TRBJ2-5; d_gene: -; CDR3nt: TGTGCCAGCAGCTTACTCGCAGAGGGGACCCAGTACTTC; CDR3aa: CASSLLAEGTQYF
v_gene: TRBV29-1; abundance: once; j_gene: TRBJ2-3; d_gene: -; CDR3nt: TGCAGCGTTGAAGTTCAAGATTTGGATACGCAGTATTTT; CDR3aa: CSVEVQDLDTQYF
v_gene: TRBV7-3; abundance: -; j_gene: TRBJ2-1; d_gene: TRBD2; CDR3nt: TGTGCCAGTAGCGGGAATGAGCAGTTCTTC; CDR3aa: CASSGNEQFF
v_gene: TRBV2; abundance: -; j_gene: TRBJ2-7; d_gene: -; CDR3nt: TGTGCCAGCAGTGAAGCCAAGGGGTGGATTCGCGAGCAGTACTTC; CDR3aa: CASSEAKGWIREQYF